This T cell receptor beta chain was retrieved from a study of T cells in tuberculosis. Study details: CD1B tetramers identified T cells specific for mycobacterial lipid GMM.

Sequencing used immunoSEQ multiplex PCR; TCRdb keeps in-frame clones, though not all of them. Among 30,000 to 40,000 clones listed, 91% were seen once. The CDR3 is made up of 13 amino acids. V was cut by 3 bases and J by 5 bases, with 12 bases left in between. Germline V lookup: CDR1 SGHDT, CDR2 YYEEEE. Points on this clone: Its antigen is not identified.

Study outcomes and limitations: The TCR-beta difference was not significant; alpha differences partly reflected length. Active tuberculosis cases were adults; controls were adolescents.

The chain uses TRBV5-6 and TRBJ2-7; D is perhaps TRBD1 (6 bases). The TCR sequence derives from a donor aged 10 to 29 with latent tuberculosis or without tuberculosis infection. Sample: PBMCs. The CDR3 sequence is CASSSADRDEQYF. DNA for the CDR3: TGTGCCAGCAGCTCCGCGGACAGAGACGAGCAGTACTTC.